Described below is a single TCR beta chain sequence and its context. The clone's antigen remains unknown. TRB rearrangements were amplified by multiplex PCR following a touch-down protocol, with the TRB-A and TRB-B primer pools mixed in one tube. Illumina adapters and sample indices were added to the amplicons through two consecutive PCR reactions using Phusion HS II polymerase. Amplicons were gel-purified with the NucleoSpin Gel and PCR Clean-up kit, then quantified by Qubit and quality-checked on an Agilent 2100 Bioanalyzer. Sequencing of the libraries was done on an Illumina MiSeq with 600-cycle, single-indexed, paired-end runs. Regarding the original processing steps: TRB reads were aligned and assembled with MiXCR version 2.1.12 using the default MiXCR reference library. A clone was defined by each unique CDR3 nucleotide sequence, and analysis was restricted to productive sequences with at least two reads. Repertoire diversity was assessed by alpha-parameterized diversity profiles (alpha 0 to 5), including Shannon (alpha 1) and Simpson (alpha 2) indices, computed with an R script. Combinatorial TRB VJ usage was computed with the tcR package and compared between cohorts by principal component analysis with ade4. Using GLIPH, TCRbeta CDR3s were clustered on pairs of cohorts matched for age and read depth, and a Wilcoxon test was used to compare cluster frequencies. TCRdb reprocessed the reads and assigns one entry to each CDR3 protein sequence, leaving out DNA. The V and J calls reflect TCRdb's pipeline rather than the authors' work. The sample's table lists a count of roughly 16,000 distinct CDR3 sequences. The biggest ten clones account for 3% to 4% of the sample.

Including the terminal cysteine and phenylalanine, the CDR3 comprises 11 residues. DNA for this receptor is not on file. CDR1 and CDR2 are drawn from the germline V gene: MNHEY, SVGAGI. The record originates from a study of T cell clusters in autoimmune cytopenias (dated by TCRdb to between 2017 and 2020). As for the study more broadly: Of the 43 healthy donor controls, over 20 were female, and the group had a mean age of roughly 50 years and a median age of approximately 61 years. Per sample, TRB sequencing gave a median depth of about 49,000 reads and a median of approximately 2,400 distinct TRB clonotypes. Alongside healthy, CLL and autoimmune hepatitis controls, autoimmune cytopenia patients had their peripheral blood TRB and IGH repertoires sequenced at active disease and again during treatment follow-up. The study aimed to test whether autoimmune cytopenia patients carry a disease-specific immune repertoire signature usable as a blood-based biomarker. For primary cytopenia, fewer than 30 age-matched healthy donors were used as controls, and for secondary cytopenia, over 11 age-matched CLL patients were used as controls. Repertoires from autoimmune hepatitis patients were compared with those of 20 to 25 healthy donors matched for age and sex. Study-level results and caveats: The T cell clusters were defined in silico only, and their functional role remained to be validated experimentally. GLIPH results suggested that primary autoimmune cytopenia patients were missing physiological T cell clusters, with approximately 52 clusters found only in healthy donors compared with 15 to 20 found only in patients. Healthy donors had almost three times as many exclusive TRB clusters as active autoimmune hepatitis patients, a finding consistent with an autoimmunity-wide signature. The TRB repertoire shifts, including less even repertoires in secondary cytopenia and CLL, mostly reflected lymphoma bias and not autoimmunity. In the comparison of secondary cytopenia with CLL, no cluster-lack signature showed up, apparently because the dominant lymphoma-associated repertoire masked the signature.

Each sample's TRB amplification started from 250 ng of peripheral blood genomic DNA, which corresponds to 35,000 to 45,000 genome equivalents. The same specimen was also included in a second study, on T cell repertoires in aging, cancer and after chemotherapy. That second publication adds: The donors fell into six age groups ranging from 30 or younger to 70 or older, and each group had at least three individuals. Control TCR repertoires from healthy donors were recorded across several months to years, and re-sampling revealed clear clonal overlap. Some 9 million TCR reads were contained in the full dataset. Compared with age-matched healthy donors, untreated patients with either hematological or solid cancers had significantly lower TCR diversity in the blood along with higher clonality. In healthy donors, the decline in TCR diversity with age was mainly explained by loss of richness, whereas in cancer patients loss of evenness was also found to contribute. In both cancer cohorts, the median generation probability rose over the chemotherapy interval, which suggests that the repertoire was reconstituted through rebound thymic output. It was noted by the authors that conclusions about immunological memory after chemotherapy cannot be drawn from the repertoire data. Peripheral blood TCR beta repertoires from healthy donors and cancer patients were profiled to examine immunoaging and T cell reconstitution after chemotherapy. Alongside 95 to 100 healthy donors serving as a reference group, the cohort included some 210 cancer patients, of whom some 90 had hematological cancers and 120 to 130 had solid cancers. MiXCR versions 2.12 and 3.0.5 were used to process TRB sequences. Shannon diversity, evenness, clonality (one minus evenness), and alpha-parameterized diversity profiles from alpha 0 to 5 were included as repertoire metrics. The IGoR algorithm was used to compute generation probabilities of clones in paired pre- and post-chemotherapy samples.

The TCR sequence derives from a human donor in good health. The sequenced sample was peripheral blood. In this chain, TRBV6-5 is recombined with TRBJ2-5. The CDR3 is CASRAQETQYF.